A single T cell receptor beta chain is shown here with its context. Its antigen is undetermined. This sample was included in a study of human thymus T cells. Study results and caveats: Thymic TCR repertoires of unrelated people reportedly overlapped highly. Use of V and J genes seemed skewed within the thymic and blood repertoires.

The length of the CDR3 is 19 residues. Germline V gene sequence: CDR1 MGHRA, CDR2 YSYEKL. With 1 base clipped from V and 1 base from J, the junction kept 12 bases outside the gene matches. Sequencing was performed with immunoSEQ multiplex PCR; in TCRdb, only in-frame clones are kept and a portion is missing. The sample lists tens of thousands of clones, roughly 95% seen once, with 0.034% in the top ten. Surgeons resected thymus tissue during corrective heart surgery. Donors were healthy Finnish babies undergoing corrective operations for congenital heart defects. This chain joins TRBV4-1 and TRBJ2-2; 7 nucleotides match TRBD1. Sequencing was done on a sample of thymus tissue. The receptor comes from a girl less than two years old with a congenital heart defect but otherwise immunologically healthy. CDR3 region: CASSQGGTGELQNTGELFF. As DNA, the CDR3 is TGCGCCAGCAGCCAAGGGGGTACAGGGGAACTCCAGAACACCGGGGAGCTGTTTTTT.